This paragraph covers one TCR beta chain sequence. The antigen is undetermined. TCRdb passed the reads through MiXCR, listing each CDR3 protein once. Of under 850,000 distinct CDR3 sequences detected, 35% to 45% appear once; the ten largest clones hold 2.5% to 3.5%. This record comes from a study of T cell repertoires in cytomegalovirus infection. Overall study: It can be stated that public TCR beta signatures indicated CMV infection as well as a matching HLA type. Study findings and constraints: The ex vivo response was dominated by HLA-C-restricted CMV-specific TCR beta clonotypes. The cumulative frequency of public TCR beta families identified carriers of CMV plus the relevant HLA.

Germline V gene data show CDR1 as MDHEN and CDR2 as SYDVKM. V dropped 2 bases and J dropped 4 bases, with 12 bases sitting between them. CDR3 length: 14 amino acids. V usage is TRBV28 and J usage is TRBJ2-7; D unclear. What was sequenced was PBMCs. This TCR was sampled from a human donor in good health (CMV status not recorded). Some clones in this sample may be carry-over from other donors' samples. The CDR3: CASSLMYTNYEQYF. CDR3 sequence (DNA): TGTGCCAGCAGTTTAATGTACACAAATTACGAGCAGTACTTC.